The present entry profiles one T cell receptor (beta chain) with its context. The sample comes from a study of blood T cell repertoires in COVID-19. Germline trimming cut 5 bases from V and 1 base from J; bases unmatched to any gene: 4. The CDR3 is 14 amino acids. The germline V gene has CDR1 SSHAT and CDR2 FNYEAQ (reference sequence). Measured with immunoSEQ multiplex PCR; TCRdb has only the in-frame clones, and not every one. The data contain about 430,000 clones, 85% to 90% of them singletons. Participants had their cohort set by participant-reported clinical history. The sequencing sample was made of PBMCs or T cells enriched from blood (not recorded which). This sequence joins TRBV7-7 and TRBJ2-7, with 8 bases aligning to TRBD1. The sequence derives from a man aged 30 to 45 who had recovered from COVID-19. The CDR3 loop reads CASSRDRSSYEQYF. CDR3 sequence (DNA): TGTGCCAGCAGCCGGGACAGGAGTTCCTACGAGCAGTACTTC.